The entry below describes one T cell receptor beta chain. Its cognate antigen is unknown. At one boundary the junction diverges from the germline segment, which might be a read error. This entry comes from a study of circulating and synovial CD4+ cells in juvenile arthritis. Study-wide points: Deeper sequencing increased measured overlap with synovial clonotypes.

Using immunoSEQ multiplex PCR, the repertoire was profiled, and TCRdb retains in-frame clones only, with some absent. This table holds approximately 16,000 clones, about 93% found once. Per germline, CDR1 LNHDA and CDR2 SQIVND (reference sequence). This CDR3 is built from 16 residues. This sequence joins TRBV19 and TRBJ2-1, with 14 nucleotides matching TRBD2. The TCR sequence derives from a human donor with juvenile idiopathic arthritis. The material sequenced was CD4+ T cells from blood. CDR3 nucleotides: TGTGCCAGTAGTTCAGCCCCGGGACTAGCGGGGGCCTCGTCTATCTTC. Translation gives CASSSAPGLAGASSIF.